This entry describes one TCR beta chain. Trimming removed 8 bases from V and 5 bases from J, with 18 bases in between. Germline lookup yields CDR1 MNHNS and CDR2 SASEGT. The CDR3 is 15 amino acids. These data are taken from a study of blood T cell repertoires in COVID-19. Assay used: immunoSEQ multiplex PCR; TCRdb lists only in-frame clones, some missing. In the table there are some 64,000 clones, roughly 84% of which are singletons. This rearrangement joins TRBV6-1 to TRBJ1-4, with D possibly being TRBD1 (6 bases). Specimen: peripheral blood. This TCR was sampled from a woman at least 80 years old with active or convalescent COVID-19. The CDR3: CASYRKGRGNEKLFF. Here the CDR3 DNA reads TGTGCCAGCTATCGGAAGGGCAGGGGAAATGAAAAACTGTTTTTT.